The 30 T cell receptor beta chains below were found in one sample sequenced in a study of cytomegalovirus exposure and HLA in healthy donors. Only in-frame clones appear in the TCRdb table, and some are missing; sequencing was by immunoSEQ multiplex PCR. The sample includes fewer than 150,000 clones, approximately 91% of them seen just once. The source material was PBMCs. The origin of the receptors is a man in his thirties or forties in good health and CMV-seronegative.

J is TRBJ2-3 and V is TRBV6-6; 9 nucleotides align to TRBD1. The CDR3 consists of 15 residues. V shed 6 bases, J shed 4 bases, and the junction held 8 bases outside the gene matches. From germline, CDR1 is MNHNY and CDR2 SVGAGI (reference sequence). For the CDR3, the DNA is TGTGCCAGCAGGGGAGCCGGGACAGGGCCAGATACGCAGTATTTT. This codes for CASRGAGTGPDTQYF.

The chain uses TRBV19 and TRBJ1-6; 7 nucleotides match TRBD1. CDR3 length: 14 amino acids. CDR1 and CDR2 (germline): LNHDA, SQIVND (reference sequence). Trimming took 4 bases from V and 14 from J; bases not matched to a gene: 11. CDR3 amino acids: CASSTGSSQGALHF. The DNA for the CDR3 is TGTGCCAGTAGTACGGGGTCAAGCCAGGGGGCCCTCCACTTT.

The rearrangement joins TRBV6-1 to TRBJ2-1; perhaps TRBD2 as D (5 bases). In germline, CDR1 is MNHNS, CDR2 SASEGT. The CDR3 totals 13 residues. Trimming removed 11 bases from V and 4 bases from J, with 15 bases in between. CDR3: CAARENDYNEQFF. The DNA of the CDR3 is TGTGCCGCGAGGGAAAATGATTACAATGAGCAGTTCTTC.

The V and J genes are TRBV5-4 and TRBJ2-6, with 12 bases identical to TRBD2. This CDR3 comprises 16 residues. Germline V gene sequence: CDR1 SGHNT, CDR2 YYREEE (reference sequence). Trimming took 5 bases from V and 0 from J; bases not matched to a gene: 0. The CDR3 DNA reads TGTGCCAGCAGGACTAGCGGGAGCTCTGGGGCCAACGTCCTGACTTTC. This gives the protein CASRTSGSSGANVLTF.

CDR3 nucleotide sequence: TGTGCCAGCAGGGGGGGGCTTGCTACTAATGAAAAACTGTTTTTT. This translates into CASRGGLATNEKLFF. J is TRBJ1-4 and V is TRBV2; tentative D call: TRBD1 (6 bases). The CDR3 is made up of 15 amino acids. V was cut by 6 bases and J by 2 bases, with 13 bases left in between. CDR1 and CDR2 (germline): SNHLY, FYNNEI.

This clone has more than one count but fewer than ten. The J gene is TRBJ1-5, the V gene TRBV7-9, with D perhaps matching TRBD1 (6 bases). The V gene lost 1 base and the J gene lost 7 bases, with 8 bases spanning the gap. Looked up from germline, CDR1 is SEHNR and CDR2 is FQNEAQ (reference sequence). The CDR3 is 13 residues long. CDR3 loop: CASSLEGGQPQHF. The CDR3 coding sequence is TGTGCCAGCAGCTTAGAAGGGGGACAGCCCCAGCATTTT.

The rearrangement links TRBV5-1 to TRBJ2-1; a weak D match, TRBD2 (5 bases). V shed 6 bases and J shed 8 bases, with 21 bases lying between them. The germline V gene encodes CDR1 SGHRS and CDR2 YFSETQ. The CDR3 consists of 15 residues. The DNA for the CDR3 is TGCGCCAGCAATCCGGGAACATACCTTCTGGATGAGCAGTTCTTC. Translation gives CASNPGTYLLDEQFF.

V gene TRBV10-3 combines with J gene TRBJ2-3; a weak D match, TRBD1 (6 bases). Trimming shortened V by 10 bases and J by 4 bases, and 15 bases separated the two germline ends. Germline CDR1 reads ENHRY; CDR2 reads SYGVKD. The CDR3 extends over 13 amino acids. DNA for the CDR3: TGTGCCAGTGCCCAGGGGCTTGCAGATACGCAGTATTTT. This encodes CASAQGLADTQYF.

This clone was detected a few times. The chain joins TRBV19 to TRBJ2-2; tentatively, D is TRBD2 (5 bases). The V end was cut by 7 bases, the J end by 4 bases, with 13 bases between. Germline assignment: CDR1 LNHDA and CDR2 SQIVND (reference sequence). This CDR3 region has 14 residues. CDR3 in amino acids: CASTKAAGTGELFF. The CDR3 DNA is TGTGCCAGTACTAAGGCCGCGGGCACCGGGGAGCTGTTTTTT. Using reference TRBV19 and TRBJ2-2 for the parts outside the CDR3, the full variable domain is DGGITQSPKYLFRKEGQNVTLSCEQNLNHDAMYWYRQDPGQGLRLIYYSQIVNDFQKGDIAEGYSVSREKKESFPLTVTSAQKNPTAFYLCASTKAAGTGELFFGEGSRLTVL.

This chain connects TRBV5-1 to TRBJ1-4; the D is unclear. CDR3 length equals 13 residues. Germline CDR1 is SGHRS and CDR2 is YFSETQ. Trimming took 5 bases from V and 3 from J, leaving 8 bases between them. DNA for the CDR3: TGCGCCAGCAGGCCGGGGTCTAATGAAAAACTGTTTTTT. It specifies CASRPGSNEKLFF. Full variable domain (missing parts from reference TRBV5-1 and TRBJ1-4): KAGVTQTPRYLIKTRGQQVTLSCSPISGHRSVSWYQQTPGQGLQFLFEYFSETQRNKGNFPGRFSGRQFSNSRSEMNVSTLELGDSALYLCASRPGSNEKLFFGSGTQLSVL.

V and J are TRBV18 and TRBJ1-1, with D maybe TRBD1 (5 bases). The CDR3 runs to 11 residues. Per the germline V gene, CDR1 is KGHSH and CDR2 is LQKENI. Trimming left V 2 bases short and J 7 bases short, with 5 bases between. CDR3 in amino acids: CASSPDSEAFF. The CDR3 region has the DNA TGTGCCAGCTCACCAGACAGTGAAGCTTTCTTT. The entire variable domain, with the rest obtained from reference TRBV18 and TRBJ1-1, is as follows: NAGVMQNPRHLVRRRGQEARLRCSPMKGHSHVYWYRQLPEEGLKFMVYLQKENIIDESGMPKERFSAEFPKEGPSILRIQQVVRGDSAAYFCASSPDSEAFFGQGTRLTVV.

This clone was observed a few times. This sequence joins TRBV7-9 and TRBJ1-2; 7 bases align to TRBD1. The germline gives CDR1 SEHNR, CDR2 FQNEAQ (reference sequence). The CDR3 sequence is 13 residues long. V lost 1 base and J lost 6; bases outside the gene matches: 2. The chain's CDR3 is CASSLGDSNGYTF. The CDR3 DNA reads TGTGCCAGCAGCTTAGGGGACAGCAATGGCTACACCTTC.

The chain links TRBV6-5 to TRBJ1-2, with 8 bases that match TRBD1. Germline lookup yields CDR1 MNHEY and CDR2 SVGAGI. CDR3 length equals 14 residues. The CDR3 nucleotides are TGTGCTACTTACCGGACAGGGACTAACTATGGCTACACCTTC. The encoded protein is CATYRTGTNYGYTF.

This clone was detected once. The chain combines TRBV21-1 with TRBJ2-7; the D segment call TRBD1 is taken from the table without a DNA check. TRBV21-1 is recorded as a pseudogene. The CDR3 is 20 amino acids. CDR3 region: CASSRRPSEGASLHSYEQYF. The CDR3 bases are TGTGCCAGCAGCCGGAGACCCTCGGAGGGGGCCTCACTCCACTCTTACGAGCAGTACTTC.

V gene TRBV12-5 combines with J gene TRBJ2-7; a possible D gene is TRBD2 (5 bases). Trimming removed 2 bases from V and 7 bases from J, with 9 bases in between. The germline CDR1 and CDR2 sequences are LGHNT and FRNRAP. CDR3 size: 12 residues. CDR3 loop: CASGLSRVEQYF. For the CDR3, the DNA is TGTGCTAGTGGTTTGTCGAGGGTGGAGCAGTACTTC.

The J gene is TRBJ1-5, the V gene TRBV6-5, with D unresolved. V shed 2 bases and J shed 3 bases, with 11 bases lying between them. The CDR3 runs to 15 residues. In germline, CDR1 is MNHEY, CDR2 SVGAGI. The CDR3 is CASSYVRGDNQPQHF. DNA for the CDR3: TGTGCCAGCAGTTACGTTCGGGGTGACAATCAGCCCCAGCATTTT.

The CDR3 is CASVHLGRAFF. The CDR3 nucleotides read TGTGCCAGCGTACATTTGGGGCGGGCTTTCTTT. The V call is TRBV27, the J call TRBJ1-1; tentative D call: TRBD1 (5 bases). This CDR3 has 11 residues. V gave up 8 bases and J gave up 11 bases, with 15 bases separating them. Germline loops: CDR1 MNHEY, CDR2 SMNVEV (reference sequence).

The V and J genes are TRBV27 and TRBJ1-4; D is uncertain. Trimming removed 6 bases from V and 2 bases from J, with 13 bases in between. CDR1 is MNHEY, CDR2 SMNVEV, per germline (reference sequence). CDR3 length: 15 residues. The chain's CDR3 is CASRLLGSTNEKLFF. The CDR3 DNA follows: TGTGCCAGCAGACTCCTAGGGAGTACTAATGAAAAACTGTTTTTT. The complete variable domain, with remaining parts taken from reference TRBV27 and TRBJ1-4, reads EAQVTQNPRYLITVTGKKLTVTCSQNMNHEYMSWYRQDPGLGLRQIYYSMNVEVTDKGDVPEGYKVSRKEKRNFPLILESPSPNQTSLYFCASRLLGSTNEKLFFGSGTQLSVL.

This clone was counted a few times. The chain links TRBV6-1 to TRBJ1-3; 9 nucleotides agree with TRBD1. V lost 7 bases to trimming and J lost 7 bases; unmatched junction nucleotides: 5. The CDR3 contains 13 residues. Germline values: CDR1 MNHNS, CDR2 SASEGT. The CDR3: CASKTGGVNTIYF. In DNA, the CDR3 is TGTGCCAGCAAAACAGGGGGCGTGAACACCATATATTTT.

The chain links TRBV11-2 to TRBJ1-5, with a tentative D call TRBD1 (6 bases). The CDR3 consists of 13 residues. Trimming removed 4 bases from V and 4 bases from J, with 8 bases in between. Germline V lookup: CDR1 SGHAT, CDR2 FQNNGV. CDR3 region: CASSWGPNQPQHF. CDR3 nucleotides: TGTGCCAGCAGCTGGGGGCCTAATCAGCCCCAGCATTTT.

The chain uses TRBV29-1 and TRBJ2-2; 9 bases line up with TRBD2. V dropped 6 bases and J dropped 0; count of bases not matched to a gene: 5. The CDR3 runs 15 residues. Germline V CDR1 and CDR2: SQVTM, ANQGSEA. CDR3: CSVLKRGANTGELFF. CDR3 sequence (DNA): TGCAGCGTCCTAAAGCGGGGGGCGAACACCGGGGAGCTGTTTTTT.

V and J are TRBV2 and TRBJ2-2, with a possible D match to TRBD1 (6 bases). This CDR3 contains 14 residues. Germline V gene data show CDR1 as SNHLY and CDR2 as FYNNEI. Between the trimmed V and J ends, which lost 7 bases and 0 bases, there was a span of 9 bases. The CDR3 protein is CASTWTANTGELFF. The DNA of the CDR3 is TGTGCCAGCACGTGGACAGCGAACACCGGGGAGCTGTTTTTT.

The V call is TRBV6-6, the J call TRBJ1-5; D not certain. The CDR3 totals 16 residues. Germline CDR1 reads MNHNY; CDR2 reads SVGAGI (reference sequence). With 0 bases removed from V and 6 bases from J, the gap between germline ends came to 15 bases. The CDR3 reads CASSYSSGRMVQPQHF. The CDR3, as DNA: TGTGCCAGCAGTTACTCATCGGGTAGGATGGTTCAGCCCCAGCATTTT.

The chain links TRBV5-1 to TRBJ2-1, with TRBD1 matching 9 bases. The CDR3 is 15 amino acids. Trimming removed 3 bases from V and 1 base from J; junction bases left unmatched: 2. CDR1 is SGHRS, CDR2 YFSETQ, per germline. CDR3 protein: CASSSGTGSYNEQFF. The CDR3 DNA reads as TGCGCCAGCAGCTCCGGGACAGGGTCCTACAATGAGCAGTTCTTC.

The V gene is TRBV7-2, the J gene TRBJ1-4, with D maybe TRBD1 (6 bases). CDR3 size: 15 residues. Between the trimmed V and J ends, which lost 2 bases and 0 bases, there was a span of 7 bases. From germline, CDR1 is SGHTA and CDR2 FQGNSA. In DNA, the CDR3 is TGTGCCAGCAGCTTAAGGACAGCAACTAATGAAAAACTGTTTTTT. Translated, it gives CASSLRTATNEKLFF.

The chain links TRBV7-6 to TRBJ2-5; 8 nucleotides agree with TRBD2. This CDR3 is 16 amino acids long. Trimming cost V 3 bases and J 0 bases; bases outside gene matches: 6. Germline CDR1 and CDR2: SGHVS and FNYEAQ. For the CDR3, the DNA is TGTGCCAGCAGCTTGGAGCGGGAGCTGTACCAAGAGACCCAGTACTTC. The encoded protein is CASSLERELYQETQYF.

The rearrangement links TRBV6-5 to TRBJ2-5; tentative D call: TRBD1 (6 bases). There are 13 residues in the CDR3. The V and J ends lost 6 bases and 5 bases respectively, with 13 bases between them. CDR1 is MNHEY, CDR2 SVGAGI, per germline. DNA of the CDR3: TGTGCCAGCAGCTACAGGGCAGGGGAGACCCAGTACTTC. Its protein is CASSYRAGETQYF.

The chain couples TRBV11-1 to TRBJ2-7; possible D gene TRBD1, 6 bases. Trimming stripped 2 bases from V and 5 bases from J, with 16 bases between. CDR1 and CDR2 from the germline V gene are SGHAT and FQDESV (reference sequence). The CDR3 sequence is 15 residues long. The chain's CDR3 is CASSLLGHTTDEQYF. CDR3 DNA sequence: TGTGCCAGCAGCTTATTGGGACACACTACCGACGAGCAGTACTTC. Looking up the rest from reference TRBV11-1 and TRBJ2-7 gives the full variable domain: EAEVAQSPRYKITEKSQAVAFWCDPISGHATLYWYRQILGQGPELLVQFQDESVVDDSQLPKDRFSAERLKGVDSTLKIQPAELGDSAMYLCASSLLGHTTDEQYFGPGTRLTVT.

The V call is TRBV7-3, the J call TRBJ2-1, with TRBD2 matching 11 bases. The CDR3 is made up of 15 amino acids. The V segment lost 5 bases and the J segment 7 bases; nucleotides outside the gene matches: 7. The germline V gene encodes CDR1 SGHTA and CDR2 FQGTGA. CDR3 in amino acids: CASSAGLAAANEQFF. CDR3 coding DNA: TGTGCCAGCAGCGCGGGACTAGCGGCGGCAAATGAGCAGTTCTTC. Complete variable domain (other parts from reference TRBV7-3 and TRBJ2-1): GAGVSQTPSNKVTEKGKYVELRCDPISGHTALYWYRQSLGQGPEFLIYFQGTGAADDSGLPNDRFFAVRPEGSVSTLKIQRTERGDSAVYLCASSAGLAAANEQFFGPGTRLTVL.

The rearrangement uses TRBV2 and TRBJ2-7, with D uncertain. V shed 1 base and J shed 6 bases, with 7 bases lying between them. Germline V gene sequence: CDR1 SNHLY, CDR2 FYNNEI. This CDR3 comprises 12 residues. The CDR3 DNA reads TGTGCCAGCAGTGAAGACAAAAGCGAGCAGTACTTC. Translated, it gives CASSEDKSEQYF.